What follows are 18 T cell receptor beta chains derived from one specimen sequenced in a study of OX40 agonist ivuxolimab in advanced cancers. Clones were read by immunoSEQ multiplex PCR, and TCRdb kept only the in-frame ones, dropping some. Of around 63,000 clones listed, around 91% are singletons. The sequenced sample was CD4+ or CD8+ T cells sorted from blood, obtained in a trial of the OX40 agonist ivuxolimab. These receptor sequences come from an adult with an advanced solid tumor such as melanoma, head and neck, liver or kidney cancer.

This clone appeared a single time. This sample includes further DNA sequences coding for the same CDR3. The V and J genes are TRBV28 and TRBJ1-1, with a possible D match to TRBD1 (6 bases). Germline lookup yields CDR1 MDHEN and CDR2 SYDVKM. Deletions cut 3 bases from V and 1 base from J, with 12 bases between. The CDR3 extends over 15 amino acids. CDR3 nucleotide sequence: TGTGCCAGCAGTTTTCGGGGGGCCGGGAACACTGAAGCTTTCTTT. Amino acid sequence: CASSFRGAGNTEAFF.

Written as DNA, the CDR3 is TGTGCCAGCAGACAGTACCAAGAGACCCAGTACTTC. Its translation is CASRQYQETQYF. The chain uses TRBV6-6 and TRBJ2-5; no definite D call. V dropped 6 bases and J dropped 0 bases, with 5 bases sitting between them. The CDR3 contains 12 residues. CDR1 is MNHNY and CDR2 is SVGAGI in the germline V gene (reference sequence).

This rearrangement joins TRBV27 to TRBJ2-3; a weak D match, TRBD1 (6 bases). V lost 6 bases to trimming and J lost 1 base, with 8 bases between them. Germline V gene sequence: CDR1 MNHEY, CDR2 SMNVEV (reference sequence). The CDR3 is made up of 13 amino acids. The CDR3 nucleotides are TGTGCCAGCAGCCACAGGGGCACAGATACGCAGTATTTT. This encodes CASSHRGTDTQYF.

The chain employs TRBV9 and TRBJ2-2; TRBD2 aligns across 9 bases. Germline lookup yields CDR1 SGDLS and CDR2 YYNGEE. This CDR3 is built from 16 residues. With 4 bases clipped from V and 6 bases from J, the junction kept 10 bases outside the gene matches. CDR3 sequence: CASSLGGVAGAGELFF. The CDR3 nucleotides are TGTGCCAGCAGCCTAGGAGGGGTAGCGGGGGCCGGGGAGCTGTTTTTT.

The CDR3 bases are TGTGCCAGCAGCCAAGGCCGGGCCAACGTCCTGACTTTC. Translating it yields CASSQGRANVLTF. The gene calls are TRBV14 and TRBJ2-6; no definite D call. The V gene's germline CDR1 is SGHDN and CDR2 FVKESK. The CDR3 spans 13 residues. The germline V and J ends were trimmed by 1 base and 5 bases, with 3 bases remaining between them. The full variable domain, with the rest looked up from reference TRBV14 and TRBJ2-6, is EAGVTQFPSHSVIEKGQTVTLRCDPISGHDNLYWYRRVMGKEIKFLLHFVKESKQDESGMPNNRFLAERTGGTYSTLKVQPAELEDSGVYFCASSQGRANVLTFGAGSRLTVL.

This rearrangement joins TRBV10-3 to TRBJ1-1; D perhaps matches TRBD1 (6 bases). CDR1 ENHRY and CDR2 SYGVKD come from the germline V gene. V was clipped by 4 bases and J by 0 bases, with 12 bases between them. The CDR3 runs 15 residues. DNA of the CDR3: TGTGCCATCAGTGCTTCTCAGGGGATGAACACTGAAGCTTTCTTT. Translating it yields CAISASQGMNTEAFF.

This chain uses TRBV9 with TRBJ1-3; D call uncertain. Trimming stripped 0 bases from V and 0 bases from J, with 10 bases between. The CDR3 covers 16 residues. Germline values: CDR1 SGDLS, CDR2 YYNGEE. The CDR3 DNA follows: TGTGCCAGCAGCGTAGGCCCCTCTACCTCTGGAAACACCATATATTTT. Its translation is CASSVGPSTSGNTIYF.

This rearrangement joins TRBV2 to TRBJ2-3, with a tentative D call TRBD1 (5 bases). Germline V gene data show CDR1 as SNHLY and CDR2 as FYNNEI. Deletions cut 4 bases from V and 2 bases from J, with 10 bases between. This CDR3 has 14 amino acids. The CDR3 protein is CASSVGVSTDTQYF. The CDR3, as DNA: TGTGCCAGCAGTGTAGGGGTATCCACAGATACGCAGTATTTT.

This chain joins TRBV29-1 and TRBJ2-3; D perhaps matches TRBD2 (5 bases). The CDR3 covers 16 residues. CDR1 and CDR2 (germline): SQVTM, ANQGSEA. V was trimmed by 1 base and J by 0 bases, leaving 14 bases between them. This CDR3 reads CSVEVFSAKSTDTQYF. The CDR3 DNA sequence: TGCAGCGTTGAAGTTTTTAGCGCGAAGAGCACAGATACGCAGTATTTT.

CDR3 region: CASMRSEGNEKLFF. The DNA of the CDR3 is TGTGCCAGCATGCGGTCTGAAGGAAATGAAAAACTGTTTTTT. The chain has TRBV2 and TRBJ1-4; D is unclear. Trimming removed 7 bases from V and 5 bases from J, with 14 bases in between. The germline V gene encodes CDR1 SNHLY and CDR2 FYNNEI. The CDR3 is made up of 14 amino acids.

This rearrangement joins TRBV6-1 to TRBJ1-2, with a weak D call TRBD1 (6 bases). Germline lookup yields CDR1 MNHNS and CDR2 SASEGT. The CDR3 has 13 residues. Trimming took 1 base from V and 8 from J, leaving 11 bases between them. Written as DNA, the CDR3 is TGTGCCAGCAGTGAAGTGTCAGGGGTCGGCTACACCTTC. Protein product: CASSEVSGVGYTF.

The chain has TRBV5-5 and TRBJ2-1; D is uncertain. The CDR3 length is 14 residues. V dropped 4 bases and J dropped 3 bases, with 11 bases sitting between them. CDR1 and CDR2 from the germline V gene are SGHKS and YYEKEE (reference sequence). The CDR3 DNA reads as TGTGCCAGCAGCCCTTGGACGGACTACAATGAGCAGTTCTTC. It codes for CASSPWTDYNEQFF. The full variable domain, its missing parts supplied by reference TRBV5-5 and TRBJ2-1, is DAGVTQSPTHLIKTRGQQVTLRCSPISGHKSVSWYQQVLGQGPQFIFQYYEKEERGRGNFPDRFSARQFPNYSSELNVNALLLGDSALYLCASSPWTDYNEQFFGPGTRLTVL.

This clone has just one count. The chain is built from TRBV27 and TRBJ1-5, with a weak D call TRBD1 (6 bases). Germline loops: CDR1 MNHEY, CDR2 SMNVEV (reference sequence). Trimming took 6 bases from V and 6 from J, leaving 18 bases between them. This CDR3 has 15 amino acids. The chain's CDR3 is CASSPADRILQPQHF. The CDR3 region has the DNA TGTGCCAGCAGCCCAGCCGACAGGATCCTTCAGCCCCAGCATTTT.

The rearrangement uses TRBV2 and TRBJ2-7, with unresolved D. Trimming pared 10 bases from V and 2 bases from J, leaving 12 bases between. CDR1 is SNHLY and CDR2 is FYNNEI in the germline V gene. CDR3 size: 12 residues. The CDR3 DNA is TGTGCCATGAGGACGCAGGCCTACGAGCAGTACTTC. Translating gives CAMRTQAYEQYF.

The chain couples TRBV18 to TRBJ2-7; maybe TRBD1 (6 bases). The CDR3 has 14 residues. In germline, CDR1 is KGHSH, CDR2 LQKENI. Trimming stripped 6 bases from V and 0 bases from J, with 12 bases between. CDR3 sequence: CASSSGTSSYEQYF. CDR3 nucleotides: TGTGCCAGCTCCTCCGGGACATCCTCCTACGAGCAGTACTTC.

The chain is built from TRBV5-4 and TRBJ2-1; the match to TRBD2 covers 9 bases. Germline V gives CDR1 SGHNT, CDR2 YYREEE (reference sequence). The CDR3 is made up of 16 amino acids. V shed 4 bases and J 2 bases; nucleotides not matched to a gene: 7. CDR3 DNA sequence: TGTGCCAGCAGCACAAAAGCGGGGGGCCCCTACAATGAGCAGTTCTTC. This codes for CASSTKAGGPYNEQFF.

The chain has TRBV5-1 and TRBJ2-2, with D perhaps matching TRBD1 or TRBD2 (5 bases each). Trimming took off 2 bases at V and 2 bases at J, with 7 bases between the two ends. Germline CDR1 and CDR2: SGHRS and YFSETQ. The CDR3 length is 14 residues. The CDR3 coding sequence is TGCGCCAGCAGCTTTGGGGACAACACCGGGGAGCTGTTTTTT. Amino acids: CASSFGDNTGELFF.

About this clone itself: Other DNA sequences in this sample translate to the same CDR3. The chain joins TRBV19 to TRBJ2-1; D remains ambiguous. Germline assignment: CDR1 LNHDA and CDR2 SQIVND (reference sequence). V was shortened by 3 bases and J by 0 bases, with 3 bases between the two germline ends. This CDR3 comprises 13 residues. The CDR3 is CASSISSYNEQFF. The CDR3 DNA is TGTGCCAGTAGTATTAGCTCCTACAATGAGCAGTTCTTC. The full variable domain, rest sourced from reference TRBV19 and TRBJ2-1, is DGGITQSPKYLFRKEGQNVTLSCEQNLNHDAMYWYRQDPGQGLRLIYYSQIVNDFQKGDIAEGYSVSREKKESFPLTVTSAQKNPTAFYLCASSISSYNEQFFGPGTRLTVL.